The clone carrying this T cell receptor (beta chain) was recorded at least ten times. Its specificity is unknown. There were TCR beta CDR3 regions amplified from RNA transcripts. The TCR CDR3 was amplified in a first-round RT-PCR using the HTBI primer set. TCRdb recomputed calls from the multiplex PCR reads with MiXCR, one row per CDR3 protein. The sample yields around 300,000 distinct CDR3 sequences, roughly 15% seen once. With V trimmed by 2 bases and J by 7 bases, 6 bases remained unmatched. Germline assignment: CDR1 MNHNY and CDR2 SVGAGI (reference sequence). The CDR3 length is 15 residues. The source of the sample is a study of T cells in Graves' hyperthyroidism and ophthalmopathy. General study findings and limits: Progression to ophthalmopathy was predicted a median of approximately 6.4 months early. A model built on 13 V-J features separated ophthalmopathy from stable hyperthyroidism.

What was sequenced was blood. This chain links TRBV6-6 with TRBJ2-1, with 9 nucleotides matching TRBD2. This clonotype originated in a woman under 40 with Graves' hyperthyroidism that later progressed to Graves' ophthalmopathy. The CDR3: CASSYGRGGWNEQFF. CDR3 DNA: TGTGCCAGCAGTTACGGGCGGGGGGGGTGGAATGAGCAGTTCTTC.